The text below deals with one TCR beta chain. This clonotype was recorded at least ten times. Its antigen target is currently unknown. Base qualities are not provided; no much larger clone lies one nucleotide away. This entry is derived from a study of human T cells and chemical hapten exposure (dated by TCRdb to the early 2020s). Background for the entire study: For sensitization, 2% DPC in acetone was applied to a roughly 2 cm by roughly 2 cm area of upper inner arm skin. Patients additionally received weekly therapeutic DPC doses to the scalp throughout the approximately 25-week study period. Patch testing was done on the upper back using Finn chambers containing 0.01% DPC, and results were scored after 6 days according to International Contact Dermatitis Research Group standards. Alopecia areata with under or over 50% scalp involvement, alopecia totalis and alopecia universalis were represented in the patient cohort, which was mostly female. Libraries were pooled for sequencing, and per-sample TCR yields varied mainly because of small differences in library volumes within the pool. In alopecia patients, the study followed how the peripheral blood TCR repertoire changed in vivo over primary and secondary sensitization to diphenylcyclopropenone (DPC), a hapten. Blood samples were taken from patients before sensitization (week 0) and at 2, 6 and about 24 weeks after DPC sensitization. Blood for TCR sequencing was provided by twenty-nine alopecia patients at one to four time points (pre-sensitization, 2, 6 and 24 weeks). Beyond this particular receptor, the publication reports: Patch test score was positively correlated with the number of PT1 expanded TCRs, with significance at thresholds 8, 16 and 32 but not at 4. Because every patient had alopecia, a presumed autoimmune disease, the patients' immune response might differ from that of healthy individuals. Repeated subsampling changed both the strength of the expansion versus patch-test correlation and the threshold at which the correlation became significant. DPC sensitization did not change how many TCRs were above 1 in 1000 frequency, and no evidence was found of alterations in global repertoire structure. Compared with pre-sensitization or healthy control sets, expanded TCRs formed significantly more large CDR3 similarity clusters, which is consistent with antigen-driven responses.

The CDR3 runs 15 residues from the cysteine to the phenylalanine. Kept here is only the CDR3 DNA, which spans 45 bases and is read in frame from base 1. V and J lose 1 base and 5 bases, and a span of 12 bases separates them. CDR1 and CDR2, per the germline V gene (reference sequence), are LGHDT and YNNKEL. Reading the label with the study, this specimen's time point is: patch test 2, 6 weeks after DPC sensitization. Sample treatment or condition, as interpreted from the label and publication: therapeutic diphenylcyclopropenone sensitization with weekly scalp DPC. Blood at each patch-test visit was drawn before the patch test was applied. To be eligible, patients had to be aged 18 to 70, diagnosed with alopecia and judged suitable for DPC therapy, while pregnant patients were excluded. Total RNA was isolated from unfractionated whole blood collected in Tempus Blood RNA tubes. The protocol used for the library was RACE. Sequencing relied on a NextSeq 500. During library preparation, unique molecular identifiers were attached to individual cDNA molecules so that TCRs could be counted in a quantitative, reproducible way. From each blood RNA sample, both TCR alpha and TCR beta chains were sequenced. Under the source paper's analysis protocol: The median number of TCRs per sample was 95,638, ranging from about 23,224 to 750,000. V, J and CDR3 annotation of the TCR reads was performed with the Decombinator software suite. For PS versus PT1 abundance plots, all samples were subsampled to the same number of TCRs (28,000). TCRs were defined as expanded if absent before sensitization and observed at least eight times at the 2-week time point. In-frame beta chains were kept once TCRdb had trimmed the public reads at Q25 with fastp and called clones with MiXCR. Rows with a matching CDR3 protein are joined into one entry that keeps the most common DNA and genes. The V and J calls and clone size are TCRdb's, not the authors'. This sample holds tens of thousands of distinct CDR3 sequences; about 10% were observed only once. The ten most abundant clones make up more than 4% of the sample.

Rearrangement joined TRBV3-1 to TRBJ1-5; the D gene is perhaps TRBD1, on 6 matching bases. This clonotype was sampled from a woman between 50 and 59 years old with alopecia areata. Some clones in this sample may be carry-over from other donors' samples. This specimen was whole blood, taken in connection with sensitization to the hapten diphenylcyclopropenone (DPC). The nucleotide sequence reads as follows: TGTGCCAGCAGCCAAGGGGCAGGGGCGTATCAGCCCCAGCATTTT. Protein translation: CASSQGAGAYQPQHF.